One and the same sample provided the 20 T cell receptor beta chains below, sequenced in a study of response to subunit inactivated influenza vaccine. TCRdb reprocessed the RT-PCR reads with MiXCR, giving one entry per CDR3 protein. The data show about 620,000 distinct CDR3 sequences, with around 11% seen just once and approximately 10% held by the top ten. This same sample was also taken into another study, of T cells expressing NK-cell markers. That source adds: Generation of TCR beta cDNA was performed by 5'RACE template switching incorporating UMIs.

Specimen: PBMCs from blood, collected on the day of vaccination. All receptors derive from a middle-aged man who received an inactivated influenza vaccine.

This clonotype was detected only a few times. The V gene is TRBV12-3 or TRBV12-4, the J gene TRBJ1-5; D may be TRBD1 (5 bases). This CDR3 is 17 amino acids long. With 4 bases removed from V and 0 bases from J, the gap between germline ends came to 16 bases. The CDR3 nucleotides are TGTGCCAGCAGTTACCCTCAGGGAGTTTATAGCAATCAGCCCCAGCATTTT. Encoded protein: CASSYPQGVYSNQPQHF.

This clonotype came up a few times. The chain employs TRBV7-2 and TRBJ2-3, with 7 bases fitting TRBD2. Germline CDR1 and CDR2: SGHTA and FQGNSA. The CDR3 is 15 residues long. Germline trimming cut 5 bases from V and 3 bases from J; bases unmatched to any gene: 8. CDR3 amino acids: CASSNAGRGTDTQYF. DNA of the CDR3: TGTGCCAGCAGCAACGCTGGGCGGGGGACAGATACGCAGTATTTT.

In its sample, this clonotype was seen many times. This chain uses TRBV20-1 with TRBJ2-3, with D perhaps matching TRBD1 or TRBD2 (5 bases each). Trimming cost V 3 bases and J 6 bases, with 10 bases left between them. This CDR3 region has 12 residues. The germline V gene encodes CDR1 DFQATT and CDR2 SNEGSKA (reference sequence). The CDR3 sequence: CSARARGDTQYF. The CDR3 coding sequence is TGCAGTGCTAGGGCGAGGGGTGATACGCAGTATTTT.

The chain employs TRBV5-1 and TRBJ2-4, with D hard to call. The ends were cut back, 4 bases at V and 0 bases at J, with 11 bases in the middle. Germline V gene lookup returns CDR1 SGHRS and CDR2 YFSETQ. The CDR3 has 15 residues. DNA of the CDR3: TGCGCCAGCAGCGAACAGAACTTAGCCAAAAACATTCAGTACTTC. Translating gives CASSEQNLAKNIQYF.

The chain links TRBV7-9 to TRBJ1-4, with D unclear. V was cut by 1 base and J by 8 bases, with 11 bases left in between. CDR1 is SEHNR, CDR2 FQNEAQ, per germline (reference sequence). The CDR3 loop spans 14 amino acids. The CDR3: CASSLGQSLEKLFF. The CDR3 bases are TGTGCCAGCAGCTTAGGGCAGTCTTTGGAAAAACTGTTTTTT.

The J gene is TRBJ2-7, the V gene TRBV7-2, with D hard to call. V lost 1 base and J lost 7, with 11 bases in between. Germline values: CDR1 SGHTA, CDR2 FQGNSA. This CDR3 is built from 13 residues. The CDR3 coding sequence is TGTGCCAGCAGCTTAGATGGGATACAAGAGCAGTACTTC. Translating gives CASSLDGIQEQYF.

This clonotype was counted between two and nine times. J is TRBJ2-3 and V is TRBV29-1, with D unresolved. The CDR3 spans 13 residues. Germline assignment: CDR1 SQVTM and CDR2 ANQGSEA. V was clipped by 2 bases and J by 6 bases, with 12 bases between them. In DNA, the CDR3 is TGCAGCGTTGAACAAGGGCCTAGGGATACGCAGTATTTT. It codes for CSVEQGPRDTQYF.

The table lists this clonotype with a few counts. This rearrangement joins TRBV10-3 to TRBJ1-1, with TRBD1 matching 8 bases. V lost 7 bases, J lost 5 bases, and 9 bases stayed unmatched. The CDR3 runs to 14 residues. The germline V gene encodes CDR1 ENHRY and CDR2 SYGVKD. CDR3 sequence: CAIKGQGAQTEAFF. The CDR3 region has the DNA TGTGCCATCAAAGGTCAGGGGGCACAGACTGAAGCTTTCTTT.

The V gene is TRBV4-3, the J gene TRBJ2-3, with 11 bases lining up with TRBD2. CDR3 length: 17 residues. Per the germline V gene, CDR1 is LGHNA and CDR2 is YSLEER. The V gene end was trimmed by 1 base and the J gene end by 0 bases; junction bases not matched to a gene: 3. The CDR3 sequence is CASSQAGLAGSTDTQYF. The DNA for the CDR3 is TGCGCCAGCAGCCAAGCCGGACTAGCGGGCAGCACAGATACGCAGTATTTT.

This rearrangement joins TRBV7-2 to TRBJ1-5; a possible D gene is TRBD1 (6 bases). Trimming took off 3 bases at V and 7 bases at J, with 10 bases between the two ends. Germline V gene data show CDR1 as SGHTA and CDR2 as FQGNSA. The CDR3 has 13 amino acids. The CDR3 loop reads CASSFHREQPQHF. The CDR3 region has the DNA TGTGCCAGCAGCTTCCACAGGGAACAGCCCCAGCATTTT.

V and J are TRBV5-1 and TRBJ2-3; the match to TRBD1 covers 7 bases. V was clipped by 1 base and J by 4 bases; unmatched bases: 6. Germline values: CDR1 SGHRS, CDR2 YFSETQ. The CDR3 is 15 residues long. CDR3 in amino acids: CASSLSTGVADTQYF. The DNA for the CDR3 is TGCGCCAGCAGCTTGAGCACAGGGGTGGCAGATACGCAGTATTTT.

A few counts support this clonotype. V is TRBV5-6 and J is TRBJ1-4; D call uncertain. There are 16 residues in the CDR3. The germline V gene encodes CDR1 SGHDT and CDR2 YYEEEE. V shed 0 bases and J shed 0 bases, with 9 bases lying between them. The CDR3 here is CASSLGPTATNEKLFF. The CDR3 nucleotides are TGTGCCAGCAGCTTGGGGCCGACGGCAACTAATGAAAAACTGTTTTTT.

This chain connects TRBV28 to TRBJ1-1; a weak D match, TRBD1 (6 bases). The CDR3 extends over 12 amino acids. Germline-derived CDR1 and CDR2 are MDHEN and SYDVKM. V was pared by 6 bases and J by 10 bases, with 15 bases between. CDR3 bases: TGTGCCAGCAGGCAAGCAGGGGCCCGAGCTTTCTTT. This gives the protein CASRQAGARAFF.

CDR3 DNA: TGTGCCATCAGTGAGTTTGCACAGGGGGCTCGGTACAATGAGCAGTTCTTC. It yields the protein CAISEFAQGARYNEQFF. This chain uses TRBV10-3 with TRBJ2-1; 9 bases map to TRBD1. The CDR3 contains 17 residues. V lost 1 base, J lost 4 bases, and 8 bases stayed unmatched. The germline CDR1 and CDR2 sequences are ENHRY and SYGVKD.

This clonotype came up a few times. This chain links TRBV20-1 with TRBJ2-1, with 8 bases identical to TRBD2. The CDR3 is 17 amino acids. The junction had 8 bases not matched to a gene; V was cut back by 1 base and J by 0 bases. The V gene's germline CDR1 is DFQATT and CDR2 SNEGSKA (reference sequence). CDR3 in amino acids: CSARGRDGRASYNEQFF. The CDR3 nucleotides are TGCAGTGCTAGAGGGCGTGACGGGAGGGCCTCCTACAATGAGCAGTTCTTC.

This clonotype showed up just a few times. This rearrangement joins TRBV5-6 to TRBJ2-3; the D is unclear. The CDR3 is 13 amino acids. V was trimmed by 6 bases and J by 8 bases, leaving 16 bases between them. Looked up from germline, CDR1 is SGHDT and CDR2 is YYEEEE. This CDR3 is CASTLRPAGTQYF. The CDR3 coding sequence is TGTGCCAGCACCCTCCGGCCCGCCGGTACGCAGTATTTT. The full variable domain, rest sourced from reference TRBV5-6 and TRBJ2-3, is DAGVTQSPTHLIKTRGQQVTLRCSPKSGHDTVSWYQQALGQGPQFIFQYYEEEERQRGNFPDRFSGHQFPNYSSELNVNALLLGDSALYLCASTLRPAGTQYFGPGTRLTVL.

This clonotype was counted only a few times. The chain has TRBV7-9 and TRBJ2-1, with D hard to call. The ends were cut back, 2 bases at V and 0 bases at J, with 8 bases in the middle. The CDR3 has 15 amino acids. The germline gives CDR1 SEHNR, CDR2 FQNEAQ (reference sequence). This CDR3 reads CASSLRALSYNEQFF. In DNA, the CDR3 is TGTGCCAGCAGCTTAAGGGCTCTCTCCTACAATGAGCAGTTCTTC. Complete variable domain (other parts from reference TRBV7-9 and TRBJ2-1): DTGVSQNPRHKITKRGQNVTFRCDPISEHNRLYWYRQTLGQGPEFLTYFQNEAQLEKSRLLSDRFSAERPKGSFSTLEIQRTEQGDSAMYLCASSLRALSYNEQFFGPGTRLTVL.

This clonotype occurred a few times. The chain joins TRBV6-2 or TRBV6-3 to TRBJ2-2; D remains ambiguous. Germline V gene data show CDR1 as MNHEY and CDR2 as SVGEGT. The CDR3 extends over 11 amino acids. Trimming pared 9 bases from V and 1 base from J, leaving 3 bases between. The CDR3 is CARKNTGELFF. The CDR3 bases are TGTGCCAGAAAGAACACCGGGGAGCTGTTTTTT.

This sequence joins TRBV6-1 and TRBJ2-1; maybe TRBD2 (6 bases). Germline V gives CDR1 MNHNS, CDR2 SASEGT. Deletions cut 5 bases from V and 4 bases from J, with 15 bases between. CDR3 length equals 15 residues. CDR3 loop: CASSRGIAAYNEQFF. The CDR3 nucleotides are TGTGCCAGCAGTCGCGGAATAGCGGCATACAATGAGCAGTTCTTC.

The chain combines TRBV4-1 with TRBJ1-1; 12 nucleotides align to TRBD1. The germline V gene has CDR1 MGHRA and CDR2 YSYEKL. There are 16 residues in the CDR3. The junction had 7 bases not matched to a gene; V was cut back by 3 bases and J by 5 bases. Written as DNA, the CDR3 is TGCGCCAGCAGCCAGGGACAGGGGGCTCTTGGGACTGAAGCTTTCTTT. This codes for CASSQGQGALGTEAFF.